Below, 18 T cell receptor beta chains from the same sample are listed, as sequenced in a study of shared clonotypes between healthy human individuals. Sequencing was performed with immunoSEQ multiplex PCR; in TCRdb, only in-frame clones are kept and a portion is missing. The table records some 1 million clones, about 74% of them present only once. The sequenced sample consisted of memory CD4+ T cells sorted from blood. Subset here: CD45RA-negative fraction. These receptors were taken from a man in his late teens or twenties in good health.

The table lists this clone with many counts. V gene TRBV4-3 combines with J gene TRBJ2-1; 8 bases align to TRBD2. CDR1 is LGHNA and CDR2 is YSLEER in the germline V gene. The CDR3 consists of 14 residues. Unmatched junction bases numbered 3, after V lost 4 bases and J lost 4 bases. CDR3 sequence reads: CASSPGTRYNEQFF. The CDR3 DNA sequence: TGCGCCAGCAGCCCCGGGACTAGGTACAATGAGCAGTTCTTC.

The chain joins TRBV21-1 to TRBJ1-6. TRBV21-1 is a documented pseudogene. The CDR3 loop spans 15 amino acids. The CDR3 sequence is CASSLRRIPNSPLHF. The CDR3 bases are TGTGCCAGCAGCCTTCGACGGATCCCCAATTCACCCCTCCACTTT.

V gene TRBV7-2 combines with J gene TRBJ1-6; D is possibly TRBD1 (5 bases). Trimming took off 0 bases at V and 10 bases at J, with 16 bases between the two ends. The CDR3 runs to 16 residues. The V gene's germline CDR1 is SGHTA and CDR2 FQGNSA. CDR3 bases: TGTGCCAGCAGCTTAGCACCCGGGACTGTGAGCTCACCCCTCCACTTT. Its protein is CASSLAPGTVSSPLHF.

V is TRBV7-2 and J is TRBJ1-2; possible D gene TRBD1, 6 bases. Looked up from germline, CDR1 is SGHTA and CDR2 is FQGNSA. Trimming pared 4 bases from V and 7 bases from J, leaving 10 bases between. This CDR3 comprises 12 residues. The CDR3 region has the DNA TGTGCCAGCAGCTCCTGGACAGCTGGCTACACCTTC. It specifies CASSSWTAGYTF.

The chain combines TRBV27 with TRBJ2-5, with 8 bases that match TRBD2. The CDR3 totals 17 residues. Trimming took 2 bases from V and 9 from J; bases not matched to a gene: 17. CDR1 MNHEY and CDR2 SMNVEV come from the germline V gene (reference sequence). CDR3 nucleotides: TGTGCCAGCAGTTTAAGTTTGCCGGGACTAGGGGAGGGGGCCCAGTACTTC. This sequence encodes CASSLSLPGLGEGAQYF.

The CDR3 reads CASSSERTGGAGNTIYF. The CDR3 DNA reads TGTGCCAGCAGCTCGGAAAGGACAGGGGGCGCTGGAAACACCATATATTTT. The chain couples TRBV7-9 to TRBJ1-3; 11 bases fit TRBD1. From germline, CDR1 is SEHNR and CDR2 FQNEAQ (reference sequence). The CDR3 extends over 17 amino acids. Losses at the gene ends were 4 bases for V and 2 bases for J; bases not matched to a gene: 7.

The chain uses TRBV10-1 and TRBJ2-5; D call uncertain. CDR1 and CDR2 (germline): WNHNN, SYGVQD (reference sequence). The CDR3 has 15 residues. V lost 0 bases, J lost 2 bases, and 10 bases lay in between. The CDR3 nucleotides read TGCGCCAGCAGTGAGTCTGGTAGAGAGCAAGAGACCCAGTACTTC. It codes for CASSESGREQETQYF.

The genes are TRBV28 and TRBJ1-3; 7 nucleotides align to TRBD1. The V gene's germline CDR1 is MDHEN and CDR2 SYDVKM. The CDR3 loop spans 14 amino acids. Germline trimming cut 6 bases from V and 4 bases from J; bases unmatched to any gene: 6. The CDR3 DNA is TGTGCCAGCAGAATACAGGGGATAGGAAACACCATATATTTT. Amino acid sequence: CASRIQGIGNTIYF.

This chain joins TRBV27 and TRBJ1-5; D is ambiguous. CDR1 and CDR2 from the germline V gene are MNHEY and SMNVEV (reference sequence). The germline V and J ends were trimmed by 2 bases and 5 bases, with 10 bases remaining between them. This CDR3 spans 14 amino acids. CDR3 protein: CASSLEGRHQPQHF. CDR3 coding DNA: TGTGCCAGCAGTTTAGAGGGCAGGCATCAGCCCCAGCATTTT.

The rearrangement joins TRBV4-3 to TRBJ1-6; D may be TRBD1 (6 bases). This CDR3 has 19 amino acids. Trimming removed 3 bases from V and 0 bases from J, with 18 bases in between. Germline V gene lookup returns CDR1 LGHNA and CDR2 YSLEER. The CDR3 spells CASSQFPTGTSSYNSPLHF. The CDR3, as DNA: TGCGCCAGCAGCCAGTTCCCGACAGGCACGAGCTCCTATAATTCACCCCTCCACTTT.

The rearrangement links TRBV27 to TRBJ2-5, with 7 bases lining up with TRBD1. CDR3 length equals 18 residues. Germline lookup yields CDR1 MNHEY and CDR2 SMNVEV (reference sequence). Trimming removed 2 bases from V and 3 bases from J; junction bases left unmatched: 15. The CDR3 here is CASSLGNRGYIQEETQYF. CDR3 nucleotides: TGTGCCAGCAGTTTAGGGAACAGGGGTTACATACAAGAAGAGACCCAGTACTTC.

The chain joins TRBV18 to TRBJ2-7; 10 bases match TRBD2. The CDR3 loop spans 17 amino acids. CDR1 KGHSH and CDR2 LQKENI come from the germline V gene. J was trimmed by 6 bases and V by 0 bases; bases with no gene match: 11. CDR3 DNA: TGTGCCAGCTCACCACCAGGGGCCGGGACTAGCGCCAGCGAGCAGTACTTC. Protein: CASSPPGAGTSASEQYF. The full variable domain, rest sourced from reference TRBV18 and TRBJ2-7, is NAGVMQNPRHLVRRRGQEARLRCSPMKGHSHVYWYRQLPEEGLKFMVYLQKENIIDESGMPKERFSAEFPKEGPSILRIQQVVRGDSAAYFCASSPPGAGTSASEQYFGPGTRLTVT.

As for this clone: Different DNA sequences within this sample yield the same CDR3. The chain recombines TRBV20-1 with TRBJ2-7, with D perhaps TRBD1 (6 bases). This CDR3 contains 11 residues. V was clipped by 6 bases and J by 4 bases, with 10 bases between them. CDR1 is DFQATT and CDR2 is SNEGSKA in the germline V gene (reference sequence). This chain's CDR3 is CSARTGYEQYF. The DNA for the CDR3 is TGCAGTGCCCGAACAGGGTACGAGCAGTACTTC.

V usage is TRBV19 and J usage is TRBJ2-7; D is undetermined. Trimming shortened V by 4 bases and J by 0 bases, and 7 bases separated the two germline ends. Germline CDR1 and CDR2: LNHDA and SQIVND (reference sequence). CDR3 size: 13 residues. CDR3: CASSTQNSYEQYF. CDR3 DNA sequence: TGTGCCAGTAGTACACAGAACTCCTACGAGCAGTACTTC.

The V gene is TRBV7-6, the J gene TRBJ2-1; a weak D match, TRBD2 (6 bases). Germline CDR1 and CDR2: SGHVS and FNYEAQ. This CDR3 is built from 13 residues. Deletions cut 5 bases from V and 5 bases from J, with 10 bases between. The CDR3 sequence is CASSRDWNNEQFF. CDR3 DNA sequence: TGTGCCAGCAGCCGGGACTGGAACAATGAGCAGTTCTTC.

Written as DNA, the CDR3 is TGTGCCAGCAGGACGGGGCAGGGGGCCTACAATGAGCAGTTCTTC. It codes for CASRTGQGAYNEQFF. This chain links TRBV6-6 with TRBJ2-1, with 7 nucleotides matching TRBD1. In germline, CDR1 is MNHNY, CDR2 SVGAGI (reference sequence). The CDR3 runs to 15 residues. The junction had 7 bases not matched to a gene; V was cut back by 6 bases and J by 2 bases.

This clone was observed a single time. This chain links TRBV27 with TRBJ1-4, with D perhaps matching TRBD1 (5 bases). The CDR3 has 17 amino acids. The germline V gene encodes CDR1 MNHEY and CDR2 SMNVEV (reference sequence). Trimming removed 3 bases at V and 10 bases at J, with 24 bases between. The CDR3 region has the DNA TGTGCCAGCAGTTTTGAGGGGCCACCGGCCTCGGGCGGAAAACTGTTTTTT. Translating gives CASSFEGPPASGGKLFF. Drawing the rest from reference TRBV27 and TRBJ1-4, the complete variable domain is EAQVTQNPRYLITVTGKKLTVTCSQNMNHEYMSWYRQDPGLGLRQIYYSMNVEVTDKGDVPEGYKVSRKEKRNFPLILESPSPNQTSLYFCASSFEGPPASGGKLFFGSGTQLSVL.

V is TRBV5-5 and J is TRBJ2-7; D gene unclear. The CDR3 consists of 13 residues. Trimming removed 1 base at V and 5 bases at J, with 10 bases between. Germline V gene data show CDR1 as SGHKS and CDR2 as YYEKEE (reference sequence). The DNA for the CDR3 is TGTGCCAGCAGCTTGATGGGGTACGACGAGCAGTACTTC. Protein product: CASSLMGYDEQYF.